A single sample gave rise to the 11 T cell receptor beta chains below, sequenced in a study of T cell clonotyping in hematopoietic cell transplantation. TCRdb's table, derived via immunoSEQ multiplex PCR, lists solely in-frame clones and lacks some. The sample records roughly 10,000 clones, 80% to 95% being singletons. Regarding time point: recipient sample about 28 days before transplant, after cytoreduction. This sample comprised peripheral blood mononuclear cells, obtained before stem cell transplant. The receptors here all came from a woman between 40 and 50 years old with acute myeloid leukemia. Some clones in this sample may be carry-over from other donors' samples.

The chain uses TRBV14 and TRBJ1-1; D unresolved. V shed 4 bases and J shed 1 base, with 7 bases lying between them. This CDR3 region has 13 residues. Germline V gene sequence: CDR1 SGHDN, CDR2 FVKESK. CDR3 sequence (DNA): TGTGCCAGCAGCCCCCCCTGGAACACTGAAGCTTTCTTT. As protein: CASSPPWNTEAFF.

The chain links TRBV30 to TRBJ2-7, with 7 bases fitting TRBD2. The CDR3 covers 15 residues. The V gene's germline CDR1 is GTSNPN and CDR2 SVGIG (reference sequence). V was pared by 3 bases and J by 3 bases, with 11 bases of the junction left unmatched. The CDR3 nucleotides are TGTGCCTGGAGGGGAGGGGACCCTTACTACTACGAGCAGTACTTC. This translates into CAWRGGDPYYYEQYF.

DNA for the CDR3: TGTGCCAGCAGCGTAAGGTCGTTCCGGGGGGACACCGGGGAGCTGTTTTTT. Encoded protein: CASSVRSFRGDTGELFF. The chain combines TRBV9 with TRBJ2-2; 7 positions agree with TRBD2. CDR1 and CDR2 from the germline V gene are SGDLS and YYNGEE. The CDR3 consists of 17 residues. V gave up 1 base and J gave up 3 bases; unmatched junction bases: 9.

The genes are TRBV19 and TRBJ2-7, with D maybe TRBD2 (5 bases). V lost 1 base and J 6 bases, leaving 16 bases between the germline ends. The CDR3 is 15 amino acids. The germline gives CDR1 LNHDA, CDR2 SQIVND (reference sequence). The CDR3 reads CASSIVGGPPVEQYF. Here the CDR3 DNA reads TGTGCCAGTAGTATAGTGGGCGGGCCTCCCGTCGAGCAGTACTTC.

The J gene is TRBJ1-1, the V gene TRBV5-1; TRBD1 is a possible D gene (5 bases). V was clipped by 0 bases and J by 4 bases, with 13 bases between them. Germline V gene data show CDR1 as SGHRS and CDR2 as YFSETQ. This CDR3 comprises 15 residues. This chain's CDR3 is CASSLGQTSVTEAFF. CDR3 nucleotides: TGCGCCAGCAGCTTGGGACAGACGAGCGTCACTGAAGCTTTCTTT.

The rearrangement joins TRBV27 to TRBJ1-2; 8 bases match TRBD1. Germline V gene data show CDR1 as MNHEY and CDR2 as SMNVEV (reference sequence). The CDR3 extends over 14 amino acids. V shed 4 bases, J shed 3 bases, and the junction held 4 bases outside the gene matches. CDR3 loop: CASSSDRGHYGYTF. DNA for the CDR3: TGTGCCAGCAGTTCCGACAGGGGTCACTATGGCTACACCTTC.

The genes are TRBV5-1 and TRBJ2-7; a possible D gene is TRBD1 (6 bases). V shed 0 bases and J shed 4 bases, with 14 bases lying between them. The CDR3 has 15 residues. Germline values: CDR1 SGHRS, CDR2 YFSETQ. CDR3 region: CASSLDSQGGYEQYF. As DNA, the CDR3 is TGCGCCAGCAGCTTGGATTCACAGGGCGGATACGAGCAGTACTTC.

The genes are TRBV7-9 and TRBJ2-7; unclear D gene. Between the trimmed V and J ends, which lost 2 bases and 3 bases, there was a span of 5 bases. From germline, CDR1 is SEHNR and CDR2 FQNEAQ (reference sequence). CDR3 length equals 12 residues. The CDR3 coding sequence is TGTGCCAGCAGCTTAAACAGCTACGAGCAGTACTTC. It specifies CASSLNSYEQYF.

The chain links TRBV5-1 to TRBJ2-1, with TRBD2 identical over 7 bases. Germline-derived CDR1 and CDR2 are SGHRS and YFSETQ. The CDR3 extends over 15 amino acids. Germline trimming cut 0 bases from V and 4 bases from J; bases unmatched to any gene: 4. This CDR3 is CASSLAGGGYNEQFF. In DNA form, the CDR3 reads TGCGCCAGCAGCTTGGCCGGCGGGGGTTACAATGAGCAGTTCTTC.

CDR3 amino acids: CASSSWTSANEQYF. The CDR3 coding sequence is TGTGCCAGCAGTTCCTGGACTAGCGCTAACGAGCAGTACTTC. This chain links TRBV27 with TRBJ2-7; 9 nucleotides agree with TRBD2. Per germline, CDR1 MNHEY and CDR2 SMNVEV (reference sequence). The CDR3 extends over 14 amino acids. Trimming at V came to 4 bases and at J to 5 bases, leaving 6 bases not matched to a gene.

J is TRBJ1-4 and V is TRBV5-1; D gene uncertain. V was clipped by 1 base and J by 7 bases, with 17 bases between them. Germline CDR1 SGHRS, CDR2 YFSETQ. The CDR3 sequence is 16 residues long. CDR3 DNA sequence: TGCGCCAGCAGCTTGTTCTCGGGGAATGTAGTTGAAAAACTGTTTTTT. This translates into CASSLFSGNVVEKLFF.